This T cell receptor beta chain was documented in a study of esophageal squamous cell carcinoma under preoperative chemotherapy. Across the whole study: Both tumor-infiltrating lymphocytes and peripheral blood T cells were profiled. Findings and caveats of the study: Peripheral T cells migrating into the tumor appeared to partly supply post-treatment tumor-infiltrating lymphocytes. Abundant clones tended to shrink rather than expand after paclitaxel-nedaplatin.

TCRdb reanalysed the PCR reads using MiXCR and keeps one entry per CDR3 protein. The repertoire includes some 16,000 distinct CDR3 sequences, less than 65% of them detected once, and 53% sits in the top ten. The time point was: before preoperative PTX-NDP chemotherapy. CDR3 length: 17 amino acids. J was trimmed by 11 bases and V by 6 bases; bases with no gene match: 22. Germline V gives CDR1 MNHNS, CDR2 SASEGT. This clonotype was seen only once. Antigen specificity is unknown. The sequence derives from a human donor with esophageal squamous cell carcinoma. The donor label of this sample is uncertain. The rearrangement joins TRBV6-1 to TRBJ2-5, with 9 bases aligning to TRBD1. This sample was obtained from a patient given preoperative chemotherapy. The CDR3 protein is CASSSGTGSSSGNEQYF. The CDR3 DNA reads as TGTGCCAGCAGCTCCGGGACAGGGTCATCGTCCGGCAATGAGCAGTACTTC.